This T cell receptor beta chain was identified during a study of early T cells in non-severe SARS-CoV-2 infection. Study at large: The chains were unpaired, and the sequenced material was bulk RNA from unsorted whole blood.

This clonotype was seen at least ten times. TCRdb used MiXCR to reprocess the 5' RACE reads, holding one entry per CDR3 protein. The data hold approximately 30,000 distinct CDR3 sequences, with 5% to 7% observed a single time. CDR1 is SGHRS, CDR2 YFSETQ, per germline. The length of the CDR3 is 14 residues. J lost 0 bases, V lost 6 bases, and 4 bases had no gene match. The sequenced sample consisted of whole blood. The sequence was obtained from an adult who was a healthcare worker with PCR-confirmed SARS-CoV-2 infection or an uninfected control (not recorded which). V and J are TRBV5-1 and TRBJ2-3; 7 bases map to TRBD1. CDR3 DNA sequence: TGCGCCAGCAAGGGACAGCCAAGCACAGATACGCAGTATTTT. It is translated as CASKGQPSTDTQYF.